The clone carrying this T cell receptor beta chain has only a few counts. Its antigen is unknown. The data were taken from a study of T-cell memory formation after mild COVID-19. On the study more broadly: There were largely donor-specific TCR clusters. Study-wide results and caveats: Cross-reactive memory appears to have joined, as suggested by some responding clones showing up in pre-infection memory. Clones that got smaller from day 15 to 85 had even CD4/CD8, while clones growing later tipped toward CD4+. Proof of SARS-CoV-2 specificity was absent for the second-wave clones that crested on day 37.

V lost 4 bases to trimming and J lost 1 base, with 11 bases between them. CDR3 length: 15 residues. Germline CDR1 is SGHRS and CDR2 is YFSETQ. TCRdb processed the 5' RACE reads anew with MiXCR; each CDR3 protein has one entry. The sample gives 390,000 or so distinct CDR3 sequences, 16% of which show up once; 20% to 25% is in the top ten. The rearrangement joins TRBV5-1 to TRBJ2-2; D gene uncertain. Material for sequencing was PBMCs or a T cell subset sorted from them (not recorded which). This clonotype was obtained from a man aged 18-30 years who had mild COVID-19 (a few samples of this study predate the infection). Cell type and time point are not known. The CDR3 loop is CASSDAAGNTGELFF. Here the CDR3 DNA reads TGCGCCAGCAGCGATGCCGCCGGGAACACCGGGGAGCTGTTTTTT. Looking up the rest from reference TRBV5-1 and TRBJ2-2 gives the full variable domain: KAGVTQTPRYLIKTRGQQVTLSCSPISGHRSVSWYQQTPGQGLQFLFEYFSETQRNKGNFPGRFSGRQFSNSRSEMNVSTLELGDSALYLCASSDAAGNTGELFFGEGSRLTVL.